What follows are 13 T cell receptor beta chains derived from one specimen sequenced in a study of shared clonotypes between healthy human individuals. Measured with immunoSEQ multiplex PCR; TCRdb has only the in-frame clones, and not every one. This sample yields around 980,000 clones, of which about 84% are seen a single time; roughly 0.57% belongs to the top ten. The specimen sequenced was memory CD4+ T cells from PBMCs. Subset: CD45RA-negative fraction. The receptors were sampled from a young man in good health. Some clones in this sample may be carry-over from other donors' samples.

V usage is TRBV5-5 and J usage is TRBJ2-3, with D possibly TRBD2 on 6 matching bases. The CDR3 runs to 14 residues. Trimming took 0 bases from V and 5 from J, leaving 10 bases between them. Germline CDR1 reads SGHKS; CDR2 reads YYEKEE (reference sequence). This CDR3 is CASSLALAEDTQYF. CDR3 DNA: TGTGCCAGCAGCTTGGCTTTAGCGGAAGATACGCAGTATTTT.

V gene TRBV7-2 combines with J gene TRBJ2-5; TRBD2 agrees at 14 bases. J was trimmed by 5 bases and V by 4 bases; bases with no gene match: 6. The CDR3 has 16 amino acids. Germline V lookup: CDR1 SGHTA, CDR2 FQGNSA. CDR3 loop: CASSSGTSGSGETQYF. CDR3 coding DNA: TGTGCCAGCAGCTCCGGGACTAGCGGGAGTGGGGAGACCCAGTACTTC.

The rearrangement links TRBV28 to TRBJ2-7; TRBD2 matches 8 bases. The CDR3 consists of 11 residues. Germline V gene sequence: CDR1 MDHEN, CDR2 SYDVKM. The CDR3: CATGGIYEQYF. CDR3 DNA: TGTGCTACGGGGGGGATCTACGAGCAGTACTTC.

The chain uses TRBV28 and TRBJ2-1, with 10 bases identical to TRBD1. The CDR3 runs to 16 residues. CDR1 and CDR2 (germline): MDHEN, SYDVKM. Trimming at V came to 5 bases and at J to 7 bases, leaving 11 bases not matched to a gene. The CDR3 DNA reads TGTGCCAGCAGTATTAAGCCGGGACAGGGGATGAATGAGCAGTTCTTC. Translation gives CASSIKPGQGMNEQFF.

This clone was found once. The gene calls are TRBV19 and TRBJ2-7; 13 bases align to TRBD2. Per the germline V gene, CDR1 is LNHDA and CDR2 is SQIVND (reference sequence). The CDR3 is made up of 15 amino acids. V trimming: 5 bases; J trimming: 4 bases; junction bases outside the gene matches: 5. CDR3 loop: CASSRTSGSHYEQYF. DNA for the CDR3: TGTGCCAGTAGTCGGACTAGCGGGAGTCATTACGAGCAGTACTTC.

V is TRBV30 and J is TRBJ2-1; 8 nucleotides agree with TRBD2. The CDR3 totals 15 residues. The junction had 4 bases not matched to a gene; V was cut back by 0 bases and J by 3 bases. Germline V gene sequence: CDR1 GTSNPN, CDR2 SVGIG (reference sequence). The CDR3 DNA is TGTGCCTGGAGTGTAGGTAGCGGGAACTACAATGAGCAGTTCTTC. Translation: CAWSVGSGNYNEQFF. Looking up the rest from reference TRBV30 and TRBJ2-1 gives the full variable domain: SQTIHQWPATLVQPVGSPLSLECTVEGTSNPNLYWYRQAAGRGLQLLFYSVGIGQISSEVPQNLSASRPQDRQFILSSKKLLLSDSGFYLCAWSVGSGNYNEQFFGPGTRLTVL.

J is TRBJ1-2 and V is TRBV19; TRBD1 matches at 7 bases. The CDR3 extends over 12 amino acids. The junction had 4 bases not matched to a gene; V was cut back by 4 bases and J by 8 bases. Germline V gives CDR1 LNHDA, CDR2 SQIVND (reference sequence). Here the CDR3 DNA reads TGTGCCAGTAGTAGAAACAGGGGAGGCTACACCTTC. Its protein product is CASSRNRGGYTF.

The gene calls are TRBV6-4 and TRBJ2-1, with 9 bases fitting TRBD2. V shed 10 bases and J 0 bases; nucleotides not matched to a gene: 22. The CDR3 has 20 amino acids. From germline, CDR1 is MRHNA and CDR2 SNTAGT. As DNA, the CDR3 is TGTGCCACCTTCTCGACAGGGTGTTCTAGCGGGATCAGCTCCTACAATGAGCAGTTCTTC. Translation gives CATFSTGCSSGISSYNEQFF.

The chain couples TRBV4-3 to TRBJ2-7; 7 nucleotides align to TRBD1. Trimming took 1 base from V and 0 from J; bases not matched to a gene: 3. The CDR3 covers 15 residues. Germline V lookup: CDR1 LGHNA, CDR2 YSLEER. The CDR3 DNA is TGCGCCAGCAGCCAAGCCGGGACAGACTCCTACGAGCAGTACTTC. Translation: CASSQAGTDSYEQYF.

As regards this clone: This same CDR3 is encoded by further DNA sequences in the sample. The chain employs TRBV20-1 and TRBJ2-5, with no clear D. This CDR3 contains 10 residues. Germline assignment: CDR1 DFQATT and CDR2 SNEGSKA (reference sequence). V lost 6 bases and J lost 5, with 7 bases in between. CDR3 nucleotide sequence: TGCAGTGCAAGGCGGGAGACCCAGTACTTC. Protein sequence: CSARRETQYF.

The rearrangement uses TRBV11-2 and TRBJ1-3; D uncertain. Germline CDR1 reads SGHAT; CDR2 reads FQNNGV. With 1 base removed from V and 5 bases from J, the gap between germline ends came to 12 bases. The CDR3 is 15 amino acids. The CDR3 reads CASSLVGGMRNTIYF. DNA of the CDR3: TGTGCCAGCAGCTTAGTAGGAGGGATGAGAAACACCATATATTTT.

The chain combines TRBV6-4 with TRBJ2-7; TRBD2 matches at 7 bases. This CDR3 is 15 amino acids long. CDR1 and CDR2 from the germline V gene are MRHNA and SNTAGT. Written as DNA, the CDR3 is TGTGCTATGAAAACGGGGCTAGCGGATTCCTACGAGCAGTACTTC. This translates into CAMKTGLADSYEQYF.

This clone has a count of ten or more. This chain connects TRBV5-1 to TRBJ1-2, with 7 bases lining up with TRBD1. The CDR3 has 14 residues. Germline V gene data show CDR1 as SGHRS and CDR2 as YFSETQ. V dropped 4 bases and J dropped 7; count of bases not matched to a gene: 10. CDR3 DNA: TGCGCCAGCAGCCCCCCGGGGACAGTTGTTGGCTACACCTTC. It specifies CASSPPGTVVGYTF.